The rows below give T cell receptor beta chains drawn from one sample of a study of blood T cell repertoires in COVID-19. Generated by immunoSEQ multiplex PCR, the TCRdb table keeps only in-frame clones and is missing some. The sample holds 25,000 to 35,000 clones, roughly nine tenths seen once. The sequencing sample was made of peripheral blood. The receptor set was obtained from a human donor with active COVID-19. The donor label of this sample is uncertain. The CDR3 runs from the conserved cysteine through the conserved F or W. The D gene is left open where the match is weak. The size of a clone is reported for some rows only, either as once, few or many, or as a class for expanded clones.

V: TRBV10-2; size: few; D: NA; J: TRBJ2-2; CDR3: CASSSAGELFF; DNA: TGCGCCAGCAGTTCGGCCGGGGAGCTGTTTTTT
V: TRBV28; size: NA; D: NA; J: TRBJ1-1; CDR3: CASRPGLVNTEAFF; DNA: TGTGCCAGCAGACCAGGGTTGGTGAACACTGAAGCTTTCTTT
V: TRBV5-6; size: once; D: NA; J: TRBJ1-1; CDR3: CASSLEGGRRTEAFF; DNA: TGTGCCAGCAGCTTGGAGGGGGGGCGACGGACTGAAGCTTTCTTT
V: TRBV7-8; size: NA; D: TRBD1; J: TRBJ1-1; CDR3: CASSLGGTGMNTEAFF; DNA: TGTGCCAGCAGCTTAGGGGGGACAGGGATGAACACTGAAGCTTTCTTT
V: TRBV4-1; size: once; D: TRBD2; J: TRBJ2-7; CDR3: CASSQDGGEQYF; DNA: TGCGCCAGCAGCCAAGACGGGGGGGAGCAGTACTTC
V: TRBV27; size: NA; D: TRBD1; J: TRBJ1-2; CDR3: CASRRGDRESGYTF; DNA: TGTGCCAGCAGGCGGGGGGACAGGGAATCGGGCTACACCTTC
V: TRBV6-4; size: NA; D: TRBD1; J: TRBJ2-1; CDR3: CASSDVPGQTYNEQFF; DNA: TGTGCCAGCAGTGACGTGCCGGGACAGACCTACAATGAGCAGTTCTTC
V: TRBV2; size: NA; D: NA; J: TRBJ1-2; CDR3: CASREGAQGYTF; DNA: TGTGCCAGCAGGGAAGGTGCTCAGGGCTACACCTTC
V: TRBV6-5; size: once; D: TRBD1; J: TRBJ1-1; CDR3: CASRKTGGNTEAFF; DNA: TGTGCCAGCAGGAAGACAGGGGGGAACACTGAAGCTTTCTTT
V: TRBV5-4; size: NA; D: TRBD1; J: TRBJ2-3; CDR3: CASSLRQGVPDTQYF; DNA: TGTGCCAGCAGCTTAAGACAGGGGGTGCCAGATACGCAGTATTTT
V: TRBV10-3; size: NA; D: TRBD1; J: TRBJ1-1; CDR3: CAIGRTGASSTEAFF; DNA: TGTGCCATCGGTAGGACAGGGGCTTCGAGCACTGAAGCTTTCTTT
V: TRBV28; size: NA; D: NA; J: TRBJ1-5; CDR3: CASTRHRGGAQHF; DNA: TGTGCCAGCACTCGCCACAGAGGGGGGGCCCAGCATTTT
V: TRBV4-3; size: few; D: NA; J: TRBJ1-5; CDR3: CASSQVSQGQPQHF; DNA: TGCGCCAGCAGCCAAGTGTCACAGGGTCAGCCCCAGCATTTT
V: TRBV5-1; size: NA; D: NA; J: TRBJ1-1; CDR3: CASSSGNTEAFF; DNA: TGCGCCAGCAGTAGTGGGAACACTGAAGCTTTCTTT
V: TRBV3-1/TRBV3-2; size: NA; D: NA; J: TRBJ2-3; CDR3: CASSRQGKPSTDTQYF; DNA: TGTGCCAGCAGCCGTCAGGGTAAACCTAGCACAGATACGCAGTATTTT
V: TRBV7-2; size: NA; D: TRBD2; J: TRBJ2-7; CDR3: CASSSNPLVVAGGPYEQYF; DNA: TGTGCCAGCAGCTCAAATCCCCTGGTGGTAGCGGGGGGGCCCTACGAGCAGTACTTC
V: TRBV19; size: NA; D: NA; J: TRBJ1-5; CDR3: CAISDRNQPQHF; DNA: TGTGCCATCTCTGACAGGAATCAGCCCCAGCATTTT
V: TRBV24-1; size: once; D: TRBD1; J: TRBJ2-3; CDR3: CATSEGQYTDTQYF; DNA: TGTGCCACCAGTGAGGGACAGTACACAGATACGCAGTATTTT
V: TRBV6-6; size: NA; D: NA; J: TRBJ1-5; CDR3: CASSYVDKRGNQPQHF; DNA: TGTGCCAGCAGTTACGTTGACAAGAGGGGCAATCAGCCCCAGCATTTT
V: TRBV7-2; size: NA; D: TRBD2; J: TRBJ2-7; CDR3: CASSLRLAGAHEQYF; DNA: TGTGCCAGCAGCTTGAGACTAGCGGGGGCTCACGAGCAGTACTTC